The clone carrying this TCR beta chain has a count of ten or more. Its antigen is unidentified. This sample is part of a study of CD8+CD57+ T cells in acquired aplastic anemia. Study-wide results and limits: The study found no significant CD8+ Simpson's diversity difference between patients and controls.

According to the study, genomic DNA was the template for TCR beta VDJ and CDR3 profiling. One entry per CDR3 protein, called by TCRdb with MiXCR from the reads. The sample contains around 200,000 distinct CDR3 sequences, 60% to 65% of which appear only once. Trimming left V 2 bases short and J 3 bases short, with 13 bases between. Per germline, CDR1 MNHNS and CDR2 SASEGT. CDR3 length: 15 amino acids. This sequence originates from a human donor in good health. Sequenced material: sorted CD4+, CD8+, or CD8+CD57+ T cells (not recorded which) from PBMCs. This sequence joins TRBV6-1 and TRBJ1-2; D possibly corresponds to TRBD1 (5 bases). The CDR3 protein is CASSELGTSDYGYTF. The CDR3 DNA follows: TGTGCCAGCAGTGAACTGGGGACGTCGGACTATGGCTACACCTTC.